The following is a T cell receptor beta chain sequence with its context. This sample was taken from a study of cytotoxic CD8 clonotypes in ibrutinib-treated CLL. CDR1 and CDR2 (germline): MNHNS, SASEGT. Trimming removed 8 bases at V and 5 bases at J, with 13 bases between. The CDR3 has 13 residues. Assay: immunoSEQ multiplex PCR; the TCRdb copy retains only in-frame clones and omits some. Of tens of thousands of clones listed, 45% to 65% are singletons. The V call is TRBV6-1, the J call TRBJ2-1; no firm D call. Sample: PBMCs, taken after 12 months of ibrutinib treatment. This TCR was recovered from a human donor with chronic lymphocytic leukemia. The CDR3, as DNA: TGTGCCAGCTACCGGACCGATAACAATGAGCAGTTCTTC. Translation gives CASYRTDNNEQFF.